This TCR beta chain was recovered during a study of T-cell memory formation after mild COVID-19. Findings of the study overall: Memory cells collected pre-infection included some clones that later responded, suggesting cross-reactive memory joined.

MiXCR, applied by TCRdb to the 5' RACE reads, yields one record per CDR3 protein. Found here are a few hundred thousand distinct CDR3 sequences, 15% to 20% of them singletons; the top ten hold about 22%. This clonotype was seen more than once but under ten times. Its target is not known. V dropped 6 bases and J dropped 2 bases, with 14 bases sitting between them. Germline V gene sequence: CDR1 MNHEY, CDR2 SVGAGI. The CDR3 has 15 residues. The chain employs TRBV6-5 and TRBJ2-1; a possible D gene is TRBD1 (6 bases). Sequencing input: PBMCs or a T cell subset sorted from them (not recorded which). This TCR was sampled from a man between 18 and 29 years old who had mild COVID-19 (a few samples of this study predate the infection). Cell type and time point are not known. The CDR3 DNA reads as TGTGCCAGCAGCGATACAGGGCCGACCTACAATGAGCAGTTCTTC. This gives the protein CASSDTGPTYNEQFF.